The 14 T cell receptor beta chains below were found in one sample sequenced in a study of cytomegalovirus exposure and HLA in healthy donors (dated by TCRdb to the late 2010s). Library creation used the immunoSEQ multiplex PCR assay. For the multiplex PCR, a mixture combining 60 forward primers for TCR Vbeta segments and 13 reverse primers for TCR Jbeta segments was used. Imported from immuneACCESS, the table was reduced by TCRdb to in-frame sequences with V and J called. These copies leave out some clones; in studies compared against another copy, an unresolved V gene accounts for under half, and the cause of the remainder is not known. Within this sample are 140,000 or so clones, with 68% of them counted one time only. Around 4.2% of the sample comes from the top ten. Sequenced: PBMCs. These receptors all come from a man in his 60s in good health and CMV-seronegative.

The genes are TRBV7-6 and TRBJ2-7, with TRBD1 identical over 9 bases. V trimming: 5 bases; J trimming: 5 bases; junction bases outside the gene matches: 10. Germline CDR1 reads SGHVS; CDR2 reads FNYEAQ. This CDR3 has 15 residues. The CDR3 DNA reads as TGTGCCAGCAGCCCCCTGACAGGGGGATTCGACGAGCAGTACTTC. Protein sequence: CASSPLTGGFDEQYF.

This clone was detected only a few times. This chain links TRBV28 with TRBJ2-7; 7 bases agree with TRBD1. CDR3 size: 15 residues. Germline loops: CDR1 MDHEN, CDR2 SYDVKM. V lost 6 bases and J lost 1; bases outside the gene matches: 9. This CDR3 is CASRLGQTISYEQYF. The CDR3 DNA is TGTGCCAGCAGATTGGGACAGACAATATCCTACGAGCAGTACTTC.

The chain has TRBV5-1 and TRBJ2-3; 15 bases map to TRBD2. CDR3 length: 16 amino acids. Germline lookup yields CDR1 SGHRS and CDR2 YFSETQ. V lost 4 bases, J lost 4 bases, and 4 bases stayed unmatched. CDR3: CASSQGLAGGADTQYF. DNA for the CDR3: TGCGCCAGCAGCCAGGGACTAGCGGGAGGTGCAGATACGCAGTATTTT.

The V call is TRBV28, the J call TRBJ1-5; 8 bases line up with TRBD1. The junction had 7 bases not matched to a gene; V was cut back by 6 bases and J by 3 bases. Per the germline V gene, CDR1 is MDHEN and CDR2 is SYDVKM. The CDR3 is 15 residues long. Here the CDR3 reads CASSGRTGPNQPQHF. CDR3 sequence (DNA): TGTGCCAGCAGCGGAAGGACAGGGCCCAATCAGCCCCAGCATTTT. Full variable domain (rest looked up from reference TRBV28 and TRBJ1-5): DVKVTQSSRYLVKRTGEKVFLECVQDMDHENMFWYRQDPGLGLRLIYFSYDVKMKEKGDIPEGYSVSREKKERFSLILESASTNQTSMYLCASSGRTGPNQPQHFGDGTRLSIL.

V usage is TRBV5-4 and J usage is TRBJ2-2; no clear D. CDR1 and CDR2 from the germline V gene are SGHNT and YYREEE (reference sequence). Trimming pared 3 bases from V and 1 base from J, leaving 7 bases between. The CDR3 length is 14 residues. The CDR3 nucleotides read TGTGCCAGCAGCTCTCTCCTGAACACCGGGGAGCTGTTTTTT. Translated: CASSSLLNTGELFF.

The V gene is TRBV27, the J gene TRBJ2-7; 8 positions match TRBD2. After removal of 6 bases from V and 2 bases from J, the junction contained 18 bases not matched to a gene. CDR1 is MNHEY and CDR2 is SMNVEV in the germline V gene (reference sequence). The CDR3 is made up of 18 amino acids. The DNA for the CDR3 is TGTGCCAGCAGCCGGCGCTACCCCGGGACTAGGGGCCCCTACGAGCAGTACTTC. It is translated as CASSRRYPGTRGPYEQYF.

This clone was counted a few times. V usage is TRBV19 and J usage is TRBJ1-1, with a possible D match to TRBD1 (5 bases). CDR1 LNHDA and CDR2 SQIVND come from the germline V gene (reference sequence). The CDR3 has 16 residues. V lost 5 bases to trimming and J lost 1 base, with 17 bases between them. CDR3 nucleotide sequence: TGTGCCAGTAGTCCGAAGCGGGGAGGACAGAACACTGAAGCTTTCTTT. Its protein product is CASSPKRGGQNTEAFF. The whole variable domain, remainder taken from reference TRBV19 and TRBJ1-1, is DGGITQSPKYLFRKEGQNVTLSCEQNLNHDAMYWYRQDPGQGLRLIYYSQIVNDFQKGDIAEGYSVSREKKESFPLTVTSAQKNPTAFYLCASSPKRGGQNTEAFFGQGTRLTVV.

Of note for this clone: The germline gene is not matched at one end of the junction; a read error may be the cause. V gene TRBV7-7 combines with J gene TRBJ2-2; 7 positions agree with TRBD1. Per the germline V gene, CDR1 is SSHAT and CDR2 is FNYEAQ (reference sequence). The CDR3 runs to 16 residues. CDR3 nucleotide sequence: TGTGCTAGCAGCTTATTTCCAGGGGGTGACACCGGGGAGCTGTTTTTT. This sequence encodes CASSLFPGGDTGELFF.

Only a few counts were recorded for this clone. This chain uses TRBV19 with TRBJ2-2; 13 bases agree with TRBD2. The CDR3 is 18 amino acids. Germline V gene data show CDR1 as LNHDA and CDR2 as SQIVND (reference sequence). The ends lost 6 bases at V and 5 bases at J; junction bases unmatched: 12. The CDR3 DNA reads TGTGCCAGTAGGGGATGGACTAGCGGGAGTAAGAGAACCGGGGAGCTGTTTTTT. Residues: CASRGWTSGSKRTGELFF.

The V and J genes are TRBV2 and TRBJ2-3; 9 nucleotides agree with TRBD2. The CDR3 spans 16 residues. CDR1 SNHLY and CDR2 FYNNEI come from the germline V gene. J gave up 4 bases and V 2 bases, and 7 bases lay outside the gene matches. CDR3 sequence (DNA): TGTGCCAGCAGTGAAAACGTAGCGGGAGCCTCAGATACGCAGTATTTT. Protein sequence: CASSENVAGASDTQYF.

This clone turned up a few times. The chain links TRBV5-6 to TRBJ2-7; tentative D call: TRBD2 (5 bases). Germline CDR1 and CDR2: SGHDT and YYEEEE. This CDR3 region has 14 residues. The V end was cut by 1 base, the J end by 7 bases, with 15 bases between. In DNA, the CDR3 is TGTGCCAGCAGCTTGCCAAACTACGGGAAAGAGCAGTACTTC. This sequence encodes CASSLPNYGKEQYF.

J is TRBJ1-4 and V is TRBV28; tentative D call: TRBD1 (5 bases). CDR3 length: 17 amino acids. Trimming took off 2 bases at V and 5 bases at J, with 18 bases between the two ends. Per germline, CDR1 MDHEN and CDR2 SYDVKM. CDR3 sequence (DNA): TGTGCCAGCAGTTTAGCCAGGGTCGGAGTTAGGAATGAAAAACTGTTTTTT. This translates into CASSLARVGVRNEKLFF.

V usage is TRBV5-1 and J usage is TRBJ2-2; D gene ambiguous. Per germline, CDR1 SGHRS and CDR2 YFSETQ. CDR3 length equals 15 residues. Trimming left V 4 bases short and J 0 bases short, with 10 bases between. The CDR3 loop is CASSPLLPNTGELFF. The CDR3 bases are TGCGCCAGCAGCCCCCTTCTCCCGAACACCGGGGAGCTGTTTTTT. Variable domain in full (rest from reference TRBV5-1 and TRBJ2-2): KAGVTQTPRYLIKTRGQQVTLSCSPISGHRSVSWYQQTPGQGLQFLFEYFSETQRNKGNFPGRFSGRQFSNSRSEMNVSTLELGDSALYLCASSPLLPNTGELFFGEGSRLTVL.

This clone came up a few times. This chain uses TRBV6-5 with TRBJ1-2, with D possibly matching TRBD1 (5 bases). CDR1 and CDR2 (germline): MNHEY, SVGAGI. The CDR3 runs to 15 residues. Trimming took 6 bases from V and 1 from J, leaving 15 bases between them. The CDR3 sequence: CASRPLGEGNYGYTF. CDR3 DNA sequence: TGTGCCAGCAGGCCCCTGGGGGAGGGTAACTATGGCTACACCTTC.